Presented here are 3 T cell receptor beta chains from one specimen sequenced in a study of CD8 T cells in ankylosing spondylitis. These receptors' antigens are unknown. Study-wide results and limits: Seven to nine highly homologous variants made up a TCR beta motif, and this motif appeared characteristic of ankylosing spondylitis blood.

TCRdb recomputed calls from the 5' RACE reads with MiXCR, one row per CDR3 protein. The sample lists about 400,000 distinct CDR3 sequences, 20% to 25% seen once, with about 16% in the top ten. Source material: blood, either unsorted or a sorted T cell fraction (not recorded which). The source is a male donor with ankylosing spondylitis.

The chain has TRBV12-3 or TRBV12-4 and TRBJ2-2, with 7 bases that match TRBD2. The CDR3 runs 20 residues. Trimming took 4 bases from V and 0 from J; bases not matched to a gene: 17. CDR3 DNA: TGTGCCAGCAGTTCCGATAATCAGGAGATAGCGGGCGCGAACACCGGGGAGCTGTTTTTT. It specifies CASSSDNQEIAGANTGELFF.

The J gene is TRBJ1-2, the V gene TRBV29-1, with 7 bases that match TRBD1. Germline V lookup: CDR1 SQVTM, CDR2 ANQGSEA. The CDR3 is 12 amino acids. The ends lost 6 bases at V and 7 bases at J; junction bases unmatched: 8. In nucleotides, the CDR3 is TGCAGCGTCGTTGACAGGGCATTTGGCTACACCTTC. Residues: CSVVDRAFGYTF.

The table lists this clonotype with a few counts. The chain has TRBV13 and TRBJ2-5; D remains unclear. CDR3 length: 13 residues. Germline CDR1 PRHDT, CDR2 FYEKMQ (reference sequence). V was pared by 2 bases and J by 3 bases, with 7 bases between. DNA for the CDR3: TGTGCCAGCAGCTTATTCGGAGAAGAGACCCAGTACTTC. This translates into CASSLFGEETQYF.